The rows below give T cell receptor beta chains drawn from one sample of a study of cytomegalovirus exposure and HLA in healthy donors. Using immunoSEQ multiplex PCR, the repertoire was profiled, and TCRdb retains in-frame clones only, with some absent. Here the sample spans 160,000 or so clones, 80% being singletons. Sequenced input: PBMCs. The receptor source for this set is a man aged 25-40 years in good health and CMV-seronegative. The CDR3 runs from the conserved cysteine through the conserved F or W. A D gene is named only where the DNA matches it firmly. Size tells how often a clone was seen (once, few, many) or the class of an expanded clone, and some rows leave it out.

length: 10
J: TRBJ1-2
size: NA
V: TRBV30
D: NA
CDR3: CAWRAGGYTF
DNA: TGTGCCTGGAGGGCAGGCGGCTACACCTTC

length: 15
J: TRBJ2-1
size: NA
V: TRBV5-8
D: NA
CDR3: CASRFRLGINNEQFF
DNA: TGTGCCAGCAGATTCAGACTAGGCATCAACAATGAGCAGTTCTTC

length: 13
J: TRBJ1-2
size: NA
V: TRBV5-1
D: NA
CDR3: CASSLTPANGYTF
DNA: TGCGCCAGCAGCTTAACCCCCGCGAATGGCTACACCTTC

length: 14
J: TRBJ2-3
size: NA
V: TRBV29-1
D: TRBD2
CDR3: CSTGLAGVTDTQYF
DNA: TGCAGCACGGGACTAGCGGGAGTAACAGATACGCAGTATTTT

length: 13
J: TRBJ2-5
size: NA
V: TRBV5-1
D: NA
CDR3: CASSFRVQETQYF
DNA: TGCGCCAGCAGCTTCAGGGTTCAAGAGACCCAGTACTTC

length: 14
J: TRBJ1-2
size: NA
V: TRBV28
D: NA
CDR3: CASSTQVGQDGYTF
DNA: TGTGCCAGCAGTACCCAGGTGGGGCAAGATGGCTACACCTTC

length: 15
J: TRBJ2-7
size: NA
V: TRBV28
D: NA
CDR3: CASSLPPGLAWEQYF
DNA: TGTGCCAGCAGTCTCCCGCCGGGACTTGCCTGGGAGCAGTACTTC

length: 15
J: TRBJ2-7
size: few
V: TRBV6-5
D: TRBD2
CDR3: CASSLGTSHSYEQYF
DNA: TGTGCCAGCAGCCTCGGGACTAGCCACTCCTACGAGCAGTACTTC

length: 16
J: TRBJ2-7
size: NA
V: TRBV5-1
D: NA
CDR3: CASSLAEGEISYEQYF
DNA: TGCGCCAGCAGCTTGGCAGAGGGGGAGATCTCCTACGAGCAGTACTTC

length: 12
J: TRBJ2-3
size: NA
V: TRBV29-1
D: TRBD2
CDR3: CSVEEAGLPPFF
DNA: TGCAGCGTTGAAGAAGCGGGGCTTCCCCCCTTTTTT

length: 15
J: TRBJ1-5
size: NA
V: TRBV30
D: NA
CDR3: CAWSVPGGSNQPQHF
DNA: TGTGCCTGGAGTGTACCCGGAGGTAGCAATCAGCCCCAGCATTTT

length: 12
J: TRBJ1-1
size: NA
V: TRBV5-4
D: TRBD1
CDR3: CASSDRDTEAFF
DNA: TGTGCCAGCAGCGACAGGGACACTGAAGCTTTCTTT

length: 15
J: TRBJ2-2
size: NA
V: TRBV7-9
D: NA
CDR3: CASSQGHPNTGELFF
DNA: TGTGCCAGCAGCCAGGGACATCCGAACACCGGGGAGCTGTTTTTT

length: 15
J: TRBJ1-6
size: once
V: TRBV5-6
D: NA
CDR3: CASSLMGVAGLRDHF
DNA: TGTGCCAGCAGCTTAATGGGAGTCGCCGGGCTAAGGGACCACTTT

length: 15
J: TRBJ1-2
size: NA
V: TRBV5-1
D: NA
CDR3: CASSTGGTARDGYTF
DNA: TGCGCCAGCAGCACGGGGGGGACGGCTCGCGATGGCTACACCTTC

length: 15
J: TRBJ2-7
size: NA
V: TRBV11-2
D: TRBD2
CDR3: CASSLAGLAGDEQYF
DNA: TGTGCCAGCAGCTTAGCTGGACTAGCGGGAGACGAGCAGTACTTC

length: 14
J: TRBJ2-5
size: NA
V: TRBV21-1
D: NA
CDR3: CASSTTGRSETQYF
DNA: TGTGCCAGCAGCACAACAGGGCGTTCAGAGACCCAGTACTTC

length: 19
J: TRBJ2-5
size: NA
V: TRBV27
D: TRBD1
CDR3: CASSPRGQGPVVGGETQYF
DNA: TGTGCCAGCAGTCCCCGGGGACAGGGACCCGTGGTTGGCGGGGAGACCCAGTACTTC

length: 16
J: TRBJ1-3
size: NA
V: TRBV19
D: NA
CDR3: CASSSTSRISGNTIYF
DNA: TGTGCCAGTAGTTCAACATCCCGCATCTCTGGAAACACCATATATTTT

length: 14
J: TRBJ1-1
size: NA
V: TRBV6-5
D: NA
CDR3: CASSYRLGDTEAFF
DNA: TGTGCCAGCAGTTACAGGCTCGGGGACACTGAAGCTTTCTTT

length: 16
J: TRBJ2-3
size: NA
V: TRBV5-6
D: TRBD1
CDR3: CASSSKGTGKTDTQYF
DNA: TGTGCCAGCAGCTCAAAGGGGACAGGGAAGACAGATACGCAGTATTTT

length: 14
J: TRBJ1-5
size: NA
V: TRBV19
D: NA
CDR3: CASSMSPGNQPQHF
DNA: TGTGCCAGTAGTATGAGTCCGGGTAATCAGCCCCAGCATTTT

length: 15
J: TRBJ1-6
size: NA
V: TRBV7-3
D: TRBD1
CDR3: CASSLLGQGNSPLHF
DNA: TGTGCCAGCAGCTTATTAGGACAGGGTAATTCACCCCTCCACTTT

length: 17
J: TRBJ1-5
size: NA
V: TRBV7-8
D: TRBD1
CDR3: CASSLEGDRVEYQPQHF
DNA: TGTGCCAGCAGCTTGGAGGGGGACAGGGTTGAGTATCAGCCCCAGCATTTT

length: 15
J: TRBJ2-3
size: NA
V: TRBV7-6
D: TRBD2
CDR3: CASSSPAGAVDTQYF
DNA: TGTGCCAGCAGCTCCCCAGCGGGAGCGGTAGATACGCAGTATTTT

length: 18
J: TRBJ2-3
size: NA
V: TRBV28
D: TRBD2
CDR3: CASSLGGGALTSADTQYF
DNA: TGTGCCAGCAGTTTGGGGGGGGGAGCTCTAACTAGCGCAGATACGCAGTATTTT

length: 15
J: TRBJ1-5
size: NA
V: TRBV4-1
D: NA
CDR3: CASSQTSTVNQPQHF
DNA: TGCGCCAGCAGCCAGACCTCGACAGTTAATCAGCCCCAGCATTTT

length: 15
J: TRBJ2-2
size: NA
V: TRBV30
D: TRBD2
CDR3: CAWSAGLAVTGELFF
DNA: TGTGCCTGGAGTGCGGGACTAGCGGTGACCGGGGAGCTGTTTTTT

length: 16
J: TRBJ1-1
size: NA
V: TRBV6-5
D: TRBD1
CDR3: CASSYGWTGGFTEAFF
DNA: TGTGCCAGCAGTTACGGGTGGACAGGGGGCTTTACTGAAGCTTTCTTT

length: 14
J: TRBJ1-2
size: few
V: TRBV27
D: TRBD1
CDR3: CASSLDRGTMGYTF
DNA: TGTGCCAGCAGTTTGGACAGGGGAACTATGGGCTACACCTTC

length: 15
J: TRBJ1-2
size: few
V: TRBV6-5
D: TRBD1
CDR3: CASSYGGTGNYGYTF
DNA: TGTGCCAGCAGTTACGGGGGGACAGGGAACTATGGCTACACCTTC

length: 14
J: TRBJ1-1
size: NA
V: TRBV5-1
D: NA
CDR3: CASSLGAGVTEAFF
DNA: TGCGCCAGCAGCTTGGGGGCGGGTGTCACTGAAGCTTTCTTT

length: 14
J: TRBJ1-5
size: once
V: TRBV10-2
D: TRBD1
CDR3: CASTGTGEGQPQHF
DNA: TGCGCCAGCACGGGGACAGGTGAGGGTCAGCCCCAGCATTTT

length: 16
J: TRBJ2-1
size: NA
V: TRBV27
D: NA
CDR3: CASSGIPRTLINEQFF
DNA: TGTGCCAGCAGTGGTATTCCCAGGACATTGATAAATGAGCAGTTCTTC

length: 18
J: TRBJ2-1
size: NA
V: TRBV15
D: NA
CDR3: CATSRGGDGGRRYNEQFF
DNA: TGTGCCACCAGCAGAGGGGGGGATGGAGGGAGGAGGTACAATGAGCAGTTCTTC

length: 18
J: TRBJ1-1
size: NA
V: TRBV27
D: NA
CDR3: CASSLAQLGRGVNTEAFF
DNA: TGTGCCAGCAGTTTAGCTCAACTCGGGAGGGGGGTGAACACTGAAGCTTTCTTT

length: 14
J: TRBJ2-2
size: NA
V: TRBV6-5
D: NA
CDR3: CASSPVGGPGELFF
DNA: TGTGCCAGCAGCCCGGTGGGGGGGCCCGGGGAGCTGTTTTTT

length: 16
J: TRBJ1-4
size: NA
V: TRBV9
D: NA
CDR3: CASSVGWQVQGEKLFF
DNA: TGTGCCAGCAGCGTAGGGTGGCAGGTCCAGGGTGAAAAACTGTTTTTT

length: 14
J: TRBJ1-2
size: NA
V: TRBV5-1
D: NA
CDR3: CASSSRTDAYGYTF
DNA: TGCGCCAGCAGCTCCCGGACAGACGCCTATGGCTACACCTTC

length: 14
J: TRBJ1-1
size: once
V: TRBV7-2
D: TRBD1
CDR3: CASSFKAGGTEAFF
DNA: TGTGCCAGCAGCTTTAAGGCAGGGGGCACTGAAGCTTTCTTT

length: 16
J: TRBJ2-7
size: few
V: TRBV9
D: NA
CDR3: CASSTSQAGTPYEQYF
DNA: TGTGCCAGCAGCACCAGCCAGGCAGGGACTCCTTACGAGCAGTACTTC

length: 15
J: TRBJ1-2
size: NA
V: TRBV28
D: TRBD1
CDR3: CASRGTGAAGYGYTF
DNA: TGTGCCAGCAGGGGAACAGGGGCTGCTGGCTATGGCTACACCTTC

length: 17
J: TRBJ1-5
size: NA
V: TRBV18
D: NA
CDR3: CASSLGFAGRANQPQHF
DNA: TGTGCCAGCTCACTAGGGTTCGCAGGGAGGGCCAATCAGCCCCAGCATTTT

length: 19
J: TRBJ2-2
size: NA
V: TRBV2
D: TRBD2
CDR3: CASSAVGTSGRAGAGELFF
DNA: TGTGCCAGCAGTGCAGTTGGGACTAGCGGGAGGGCCGGGGCCGGGGAGCTGTTTTTT

length: 14
J: TRBJ2-7
size: NA
V: TRBV5-1
D: TRBD1
CDR3: CASSYRDRTYEQYF
DNA: TGCGCCAGCAGTTACCGGGACAGGACCTACGAGCAGTACTTC

length: 17
J: TRBJ2-3
size: NA
V: TRBV2
D: TRBD2
CDR3: CASSEAELAGGQDTQYF
DNA: TGTGCCAGCAGTGAAGCGGAACTAGCGGGGGGGCAGGATACGCAGTATTTT

length: 12
J: TRBJ1-5
size: NA
V: TRBV13
D: NA
CDR3: CASSPGNQPQHF
DNA: TGTGCCAGCAGCCCAGGGAATCAGCCCCAGCATTTT

length: 13
J: TRBJ2-7
size: once
V: TRBV7-9
D: TRBD2
CDR3: CASSSGGDVLGLF
DNA: TGTGCCAGCAGCTCCGGGGGGGACGTTCTCGGACTCTTC

length: 13
J: TRBJ1-2
size: few
V: TRBV27
D: NA
CDR3: CASSTDRLYGYTF
DNA: TGTGCCAGCAGTACCGACAGACTCTATGGCTACACCTTC

length: 11
J: TRBJ1-1
size: few
V: TRBV29-1
D: NA
CDR3: CSVDVGREAFF
DNA: TGCAGCGTTGACGTTGGGAGAGAAGCTTTCTTT

length: 16
J: TRBJ1-2
size: NA
V: TRBV7-3
D: NA
CDR3: CASSLTQGTFPYGYTF
DNA: TGTGCCAGCAGCTTAACCCAGGGGACGTTCCCCTATGGCTACACCTTC

length: 17
J: TRBJ2-3
size: once
V: TRBV7-2
D: TRBD2
CDR3: CASSSLSQRELPDTQYF
DNA: TGTGCCAGCAGCTCCCTGTCGCAGCGGGAGTTGCCAGATACGCAGTATTTT

length: 16
J: TRBJ1-6
size: NA
V: TRBV6-4
D: NA
CDR3: CASSEEPSSYNSPLHF
DNA: TGTGCCAGCAGTGAAGAACCGAGCTCCTATAATTCACCCCTCCACTTT

length: 15
J: TRBJ2-7
size: few
V: TRBV28
D: TRBD2
CDR3: CASTLGVAGIYEQYF
DNA: TGTGCCAGCACCTTAGGGGTAGCGGGTATCTACGAGCAGTACTTC

length: 11
J: TRBJ1-4
size: NA
V: TRBV10-3
D: NA
CDR3: CAIAVGGKLFF
DNA: TGTGCCATCGCGGTAGGGGGAAAACTGTTTTTT

length: 15
J: TRBJ1-2
size: NA
V: TRBV7-2
D: TRBD1
CDR3: CASSLVFRQGGGYTF
DNA: TGTGCCAGCAGCTTAGTGTTCCGTCAGGGGGGTGGCTACACCTTC

length: 13
J: TRBJ2-1
size: once
V: TRBV25-1
D: TRBD2
CDR3: CTSSGTRHNEQFF
DNA: TGTACCAGCAGTGGGACTAGGCACAATGAGCAGTTCTTC

length: 15
J: TRBJ1-1
size: NA
V: TRBV4-1
D: NA
CDR3: CASSQDPGVSTEAFF
DNA: TGCGCCAGCAGCCAGGACCCCGGGGTGAGCACTGAAGCTTTCTTT

length: 13
J: TRBJ2-7
size: NA
V: TRBV11-3
D: NA
CDR3: CASSSGQSYEQYF
DNA: TGTGCCAGCAGCTCAGGACAGTCTTACGAGCAGTACTTC

length: 14
J: TRBJ2-1
size: few
V: TRBV27
D: NA
CDR3: CASSTDSSYNEQFF
DNA: TGTGCCAGCAGTACGGACAGTTCCTACAATGAGCAGTTCTTC